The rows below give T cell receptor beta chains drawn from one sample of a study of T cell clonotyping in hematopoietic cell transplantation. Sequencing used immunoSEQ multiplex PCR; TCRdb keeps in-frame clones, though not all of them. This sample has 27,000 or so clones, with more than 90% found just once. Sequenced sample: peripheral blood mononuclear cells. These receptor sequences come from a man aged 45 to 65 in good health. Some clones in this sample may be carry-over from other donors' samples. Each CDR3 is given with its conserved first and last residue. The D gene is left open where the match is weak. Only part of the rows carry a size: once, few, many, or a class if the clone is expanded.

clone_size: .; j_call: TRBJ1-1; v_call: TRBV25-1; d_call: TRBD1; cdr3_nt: TGTGCCAGCAGTGAATTTCGGACAGGGATCGACACTGAAGCTTTCTTT; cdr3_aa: CASSEFRTGIDTEAFF
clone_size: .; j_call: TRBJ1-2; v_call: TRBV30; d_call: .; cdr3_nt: TGTGCCTGGAGTGGGGGGGCTTGGGGCTACACCTTC; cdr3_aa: CAWSGGAWGYTF
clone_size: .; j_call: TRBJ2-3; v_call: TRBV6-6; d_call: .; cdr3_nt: TGTGCCAGCAGTTTCCCGGGCACAGATACGCAGTATTTT; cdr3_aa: CASSFPGTDTQYF
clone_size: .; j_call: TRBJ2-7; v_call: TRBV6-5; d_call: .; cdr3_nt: TGTGCCAGCAGTTCGAGGACAGTCTCCTACGAGCAGTACTTC; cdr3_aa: CASSSRTVSYEQYF
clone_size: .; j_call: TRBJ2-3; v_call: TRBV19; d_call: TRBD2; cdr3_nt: TGTGCCAGTAGTATAGGTCTAGCGGGGACCACAGATACGCAGTATTTT; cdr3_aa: CASSIGLAGTTDTQYF
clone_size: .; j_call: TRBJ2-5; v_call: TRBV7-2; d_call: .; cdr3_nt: TGTGCCAGCAGCCCCCTCCAGGCGCAAGAGACCCAGTACTTC; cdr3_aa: CASSPLQAQETQYF
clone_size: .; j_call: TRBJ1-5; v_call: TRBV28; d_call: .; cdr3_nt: TGTGCCAGCAGTGGGACCGACCAGCCCCAGCATTTT; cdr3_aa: CASSGTDQPQHF
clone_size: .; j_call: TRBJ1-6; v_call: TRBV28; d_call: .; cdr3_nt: TGTGCCAGCAGTTTATTAGGGGGAAATTCACCCCTCCACTTT; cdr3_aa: CASSLLGGNSPLHF
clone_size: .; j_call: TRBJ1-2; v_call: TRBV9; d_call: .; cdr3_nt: TGTGCCAGCAGCGTAGTGCCCGGGGAGGATGGCTACACCTTC; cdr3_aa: CASSVVPGEDGYTF
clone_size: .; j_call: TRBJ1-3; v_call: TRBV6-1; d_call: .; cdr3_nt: TGTGCCAGCAGTCAGGGACCGAGCTCTGGAAACACCATATATTTT; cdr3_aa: CASSQGPSSGNTIYF
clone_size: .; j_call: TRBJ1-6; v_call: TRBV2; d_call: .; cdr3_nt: TGTGCCAGCAGATCCGAGCTTGGCCTCTTTGATAATTCACCCCTCCACTTT; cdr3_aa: CASRSELGLFDNSPLHF
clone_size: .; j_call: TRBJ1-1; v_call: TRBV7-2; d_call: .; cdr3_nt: TGTGCCAGCAGCTCCCGGGGGGTCACTGAAGCTTTCTTT; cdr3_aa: CASSSRGVTEAFF
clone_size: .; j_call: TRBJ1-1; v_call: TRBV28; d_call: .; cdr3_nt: TGTGCCAGCAGTGTAGAAAATGAAGCTTTCTTT; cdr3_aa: CASSVENEAFF
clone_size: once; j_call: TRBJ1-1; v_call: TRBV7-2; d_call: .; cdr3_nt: TGTGCCAGCAGCCCTACTAGATACACTGAAGCTTTCTTT; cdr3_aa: CASSPTRYTEAFF
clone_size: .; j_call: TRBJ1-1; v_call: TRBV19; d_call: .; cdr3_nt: TGTGCCAGTATCGGGGCTATGGGTCCGGCTTTCTTT; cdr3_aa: CASIGAMGPAFF
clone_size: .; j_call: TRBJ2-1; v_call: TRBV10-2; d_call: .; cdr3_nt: TGCGCCACCCTAAGGTACGGGAGCTCCTACAATGAGCAGTTCTTC; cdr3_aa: CATLRYGSSYNEQFF
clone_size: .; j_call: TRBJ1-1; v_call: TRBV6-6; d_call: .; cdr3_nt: TGTGCCAGCAGCAAGGGTGGCCCGATGGCCACTGAAGCTTTCTTT; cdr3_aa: CASSKGGPMATEAFF
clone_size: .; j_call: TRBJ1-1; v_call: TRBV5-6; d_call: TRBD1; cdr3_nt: TGTGCCAGCAGCTTGTGGACAGGGCCGAACACTGAAGCTTTCTTT; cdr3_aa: CASSLWTGPNTEAFF
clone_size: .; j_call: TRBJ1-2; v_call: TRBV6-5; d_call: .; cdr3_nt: TGTGCCAGCAGCCCCACCCTGAGGGCTGGCTACACCTTC; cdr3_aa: CASSPTLRAGYTF
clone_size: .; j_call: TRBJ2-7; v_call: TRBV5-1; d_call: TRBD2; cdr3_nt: TGCGCCAGCAGCTTGGCCCTAGCGGGGGACTACGAGCAGTACTTC; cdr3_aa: CASSLALAGDYEQYF
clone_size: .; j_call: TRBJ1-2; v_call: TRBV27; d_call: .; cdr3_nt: TGTGCCAGCAGTTTATCCGGACGGGCTTATGGCTACACCTTC; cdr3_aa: CASSLSGRAYGYTF
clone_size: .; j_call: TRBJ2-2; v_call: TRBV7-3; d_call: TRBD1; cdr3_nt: TGTGCCAGCAGCTTGGGACAGGTGGACACCGGGGAGCTGTTTTTT; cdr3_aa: CASSLGQVDTGELFF
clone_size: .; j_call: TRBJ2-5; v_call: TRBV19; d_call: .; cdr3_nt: TGTGCCAGTAGTACGGGGACACTACAAGAGACCCAGTACTTC; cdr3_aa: CASSTGTLQETQYF